This TCR beta chain was recorded in a study of blood T cell repertoires in COVID-19. Study as a whole: Sources were T cells, B-cell-depleted T cells, or PBMCs; the material itself was cDNA or gDNA.

Repertoires were generated with immunoSEQ multiplex PCR, while TCRdb's copy carries only in-frame clones and drops some. The repertoire holds around 290,000 clones, with 88% as singletons. Regarding this clone: This sample also contains other DNA sequences that code for the same CDR3.

Germline V lookup: CDR1 PRHDT, CDR2 FYEKMQ (reference sequence). V was pared by 3 bases and J by 6 bases, with 9 bases between. The CDR3 sequence is 13 residues long. What was sequenced was PBMCs or T cells enriched from blood (not recorded which). The chain links TRBV13 to TRBJ2-1; a weak D match, TRBD1 (6 bases). This TCR was sampled from a woman in her sixties or seventies in a cohort exposed to, infected with or recovered from COVID-19 (not recorded which). DNA for the CDR3: TGTGCCAGCAGCTTGGACAGATCCAATGAGCAGTTCTTC. Translation gives CASSLDRSNEQFF.